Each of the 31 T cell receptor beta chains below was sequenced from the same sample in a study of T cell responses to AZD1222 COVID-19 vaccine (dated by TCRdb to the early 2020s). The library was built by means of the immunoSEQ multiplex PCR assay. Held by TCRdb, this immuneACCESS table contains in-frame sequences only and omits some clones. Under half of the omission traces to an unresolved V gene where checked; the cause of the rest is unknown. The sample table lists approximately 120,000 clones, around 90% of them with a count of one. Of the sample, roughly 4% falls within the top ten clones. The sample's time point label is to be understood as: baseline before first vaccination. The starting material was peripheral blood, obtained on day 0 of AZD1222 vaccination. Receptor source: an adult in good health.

CDR3 nucleotides: TGTGCCAGCAGTTTAAGGGACCAAAACTATGGCTACACCTTC. This sequence encodes CASSLRDQNYGYTF. This chain connects TRBV27 to TRBJ1-2, with a weak D call TRBD1 (5 bases). The germline V and J ends were trimmed by 2 bases and 2 bases, with 9 bases remaining between them. Germline loops: CDR1 MNHEY, CDR2 SMNVEV (reference sequence). The CDR3 covers 14 residues.

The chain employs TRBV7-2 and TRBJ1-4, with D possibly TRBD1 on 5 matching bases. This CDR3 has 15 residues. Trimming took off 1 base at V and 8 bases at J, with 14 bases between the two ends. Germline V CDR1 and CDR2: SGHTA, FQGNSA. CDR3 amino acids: CASSLGGRVEEKLFF. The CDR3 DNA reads TGTGCCAGCAGCTTAGGAGGCAGGGTTGAGGAAAAACTGTTTTTT. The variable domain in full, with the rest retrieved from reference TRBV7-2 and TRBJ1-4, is GAGVSQSPSNKVTEKGKDVELRCDPISGHTALYWYRQSLGQGLEFLIYFQGNSAPDKSGLPSDRFSAERTGGSVSTLTIQRTQQEDSAVYLCASSLGGRVEEKLFFGSGTQLSVL.

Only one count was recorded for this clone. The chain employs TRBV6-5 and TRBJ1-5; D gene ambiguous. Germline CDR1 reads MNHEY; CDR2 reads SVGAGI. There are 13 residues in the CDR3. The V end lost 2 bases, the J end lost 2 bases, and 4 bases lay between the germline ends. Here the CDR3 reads CASSYGGNQPQHF. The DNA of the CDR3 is TGTGCCAGCAGTTACGGAGGCAATCAGCCCCAGCATTTT.

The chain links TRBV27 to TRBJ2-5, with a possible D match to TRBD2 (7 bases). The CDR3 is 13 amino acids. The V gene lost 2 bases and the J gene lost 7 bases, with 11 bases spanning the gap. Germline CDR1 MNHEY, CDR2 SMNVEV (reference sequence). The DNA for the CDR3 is TGTGCCAGCAGTTTAGCGGGGGCTGGGACCCAGTACTTC. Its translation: CASSLAGAGTQYF.

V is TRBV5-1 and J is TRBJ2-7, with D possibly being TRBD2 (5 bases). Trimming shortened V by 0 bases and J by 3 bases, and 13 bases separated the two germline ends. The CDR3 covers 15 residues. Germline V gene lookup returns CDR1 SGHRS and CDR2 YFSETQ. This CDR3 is CASSLGLSSVYEQYF. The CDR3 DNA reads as TGCGCCAGCAGCTTGGGGTTGAGTAGCGTCTACGAGCAGTACTTC. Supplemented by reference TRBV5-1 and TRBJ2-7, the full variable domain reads KAGVTQTPRYLIKTRGQQVTLSCSPISGHRSVSWYQQTPGQGLQFLFEYFSETQRNKGNFPGRFSGRQFSNSRSEMNVSTLELGDSALYLCASSLGLSSVYEQYFGPGTRLTVT.

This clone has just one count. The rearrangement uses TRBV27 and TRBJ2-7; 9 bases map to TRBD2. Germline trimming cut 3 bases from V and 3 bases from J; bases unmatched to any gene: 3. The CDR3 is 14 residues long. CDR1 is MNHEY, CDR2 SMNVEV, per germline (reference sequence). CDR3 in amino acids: CASSFGLASYEQYF. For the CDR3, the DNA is TGTGCCAGCAGTTTTGGACTAGCGAGCTACGAGCAGTACTTC.

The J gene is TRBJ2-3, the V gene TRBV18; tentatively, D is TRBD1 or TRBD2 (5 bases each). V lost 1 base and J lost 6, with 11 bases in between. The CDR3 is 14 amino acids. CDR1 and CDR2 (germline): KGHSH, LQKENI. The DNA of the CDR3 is TGTGCCAGCTCACCACAGGGGAGTCGGGATACGCAGTATTTT. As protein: CASSPQGSRDTQYF.

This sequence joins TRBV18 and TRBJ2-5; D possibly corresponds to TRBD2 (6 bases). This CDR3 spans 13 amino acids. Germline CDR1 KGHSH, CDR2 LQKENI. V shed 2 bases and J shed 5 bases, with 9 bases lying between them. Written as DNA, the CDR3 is TGTGCCAGCTCACCAACGGGAGTGGAGACCCAGTACTTC. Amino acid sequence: CASSPTGVETQYF.

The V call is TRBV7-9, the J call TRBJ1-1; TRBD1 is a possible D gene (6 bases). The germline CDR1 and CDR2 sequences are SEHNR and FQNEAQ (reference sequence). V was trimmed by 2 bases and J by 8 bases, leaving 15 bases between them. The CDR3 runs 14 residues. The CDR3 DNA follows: TGTGCCAGCAGCTTACCGGGGCGGAGGGGGGAAGCTTTCTTT. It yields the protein CASSLPGRRGEAFF.

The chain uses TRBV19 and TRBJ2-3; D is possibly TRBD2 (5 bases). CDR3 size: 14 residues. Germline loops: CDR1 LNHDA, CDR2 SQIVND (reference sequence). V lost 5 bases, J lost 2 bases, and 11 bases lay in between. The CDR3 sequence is CASSQVGVTDTQYF. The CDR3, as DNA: TGTGCCAGTAGTCAGGTGGGAGTCACAGATACGCAGTATTTT.

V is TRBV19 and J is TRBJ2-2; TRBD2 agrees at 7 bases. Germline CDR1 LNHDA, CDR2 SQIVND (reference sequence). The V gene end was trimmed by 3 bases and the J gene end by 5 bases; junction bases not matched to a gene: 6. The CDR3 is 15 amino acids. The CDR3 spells CASSIGGRRTGELFF. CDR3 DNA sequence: TGTGCCAGTAGTATTGGCGGGAGAAGGACCGGGGAGCTGTTTTTT.

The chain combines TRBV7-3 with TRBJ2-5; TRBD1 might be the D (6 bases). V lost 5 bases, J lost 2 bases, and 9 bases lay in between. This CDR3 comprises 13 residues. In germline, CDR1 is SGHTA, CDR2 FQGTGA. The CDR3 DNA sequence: TGTGCCAGCAGCGGGACACCTCAAGAGACCCAGTACTTC. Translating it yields CASSGTPQETQYF.

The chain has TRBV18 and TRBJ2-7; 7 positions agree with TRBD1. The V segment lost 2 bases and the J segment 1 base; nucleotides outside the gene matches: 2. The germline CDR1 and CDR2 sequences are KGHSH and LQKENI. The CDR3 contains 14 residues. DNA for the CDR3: TGTGCCAGCTCACCAGACAGGGTATCCTACGAGCAGTACTTC. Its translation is CASSPDRVSYEQYF.

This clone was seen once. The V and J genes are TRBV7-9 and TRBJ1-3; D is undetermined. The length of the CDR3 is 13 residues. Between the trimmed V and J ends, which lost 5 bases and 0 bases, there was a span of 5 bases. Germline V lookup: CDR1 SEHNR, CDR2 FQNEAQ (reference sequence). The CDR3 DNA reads TGTGCCAGCAGCACCAACTCTGGAAACACCATATATTTT. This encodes CASSTNSGNTIYF. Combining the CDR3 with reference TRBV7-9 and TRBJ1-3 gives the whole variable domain DTGVSQNPRHKITKRGQNVTFRCDPISEHNRLYWYRQTLGQGPEFLTYFQNEAQLEKSRLLSDRFSAERPKGSFSTLEIQRTEQGDSAMYLCASSTNSGNTIYFGEGSWLTVV.

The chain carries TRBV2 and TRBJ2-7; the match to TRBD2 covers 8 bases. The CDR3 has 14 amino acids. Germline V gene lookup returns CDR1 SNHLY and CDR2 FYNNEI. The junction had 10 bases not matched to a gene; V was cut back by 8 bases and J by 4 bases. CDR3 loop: CASGKAGDTYEQYF. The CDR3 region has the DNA TGTGCCAGCGGAAAAGCGGGGGATACTTACGAGCAGTACTTC.

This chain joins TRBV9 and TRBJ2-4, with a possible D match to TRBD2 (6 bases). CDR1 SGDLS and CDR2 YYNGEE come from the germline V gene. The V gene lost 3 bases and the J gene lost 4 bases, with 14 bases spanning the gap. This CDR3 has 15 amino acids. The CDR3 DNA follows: TGTGCCAGCAGCGAGCCGGCAGCGGGTAAAAACATTCAGTACTTC. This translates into CASSEPAAGKNIQYF.

For the CDR3, the DNA is TGTGCCAGCAGTCGCTGGACAGGGAGCAATCAGCCCCAGCATTTT. It encodes CASSRWTGSNQPQHF. The chain links TRBV27 to TRBJ1-5; 8 bases line up with TRBD1. The V gene's germline CDR1 is MNHEY and CDR2 SMNVEV (reference sequence). Losses at the gene ends were 5 bases for V and 1 base for J; bases not matched to a gene: 4. The CDR3 has 15 amino acids.

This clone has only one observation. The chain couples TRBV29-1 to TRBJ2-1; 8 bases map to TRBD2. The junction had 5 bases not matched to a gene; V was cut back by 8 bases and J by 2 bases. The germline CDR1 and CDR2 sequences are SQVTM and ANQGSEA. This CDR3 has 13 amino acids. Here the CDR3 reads CSSQRGPYNEQFF. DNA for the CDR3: TGCAGCTCCCAGCGGGGGCCCTACAATGAGCAGTTCTTC.

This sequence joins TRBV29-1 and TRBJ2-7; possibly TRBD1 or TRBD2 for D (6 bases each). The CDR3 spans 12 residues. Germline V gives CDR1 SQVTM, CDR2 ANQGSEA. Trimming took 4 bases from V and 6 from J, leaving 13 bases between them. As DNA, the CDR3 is TGCAGCGTTGTAGGGGGGTTCGGCGAGCAGTACTTC. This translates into CSVVGGFGEQYF.

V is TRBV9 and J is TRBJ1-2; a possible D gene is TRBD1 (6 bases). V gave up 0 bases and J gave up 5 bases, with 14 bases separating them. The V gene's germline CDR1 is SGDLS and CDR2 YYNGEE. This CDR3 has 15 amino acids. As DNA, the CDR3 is TGTGCCAGCAGCGTAGGGATAGGCGACAGGTATGGCTACACCTTC. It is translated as CASSVGIGDRYGYTF.

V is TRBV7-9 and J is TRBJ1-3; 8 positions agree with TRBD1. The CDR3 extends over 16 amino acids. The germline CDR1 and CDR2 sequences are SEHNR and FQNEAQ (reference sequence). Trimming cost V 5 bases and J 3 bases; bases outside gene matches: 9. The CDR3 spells CASSIQQGGGGNTIYF. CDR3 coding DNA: TGTGCCAGCAGCATCCAACAGGGGGGAGGTGGAAACACCATATATTTT.

The CDR3 here is CASSPQGSYNSPLHF. As DNA, the CDR3 is TGTGCCAGCTCACCACAGGGCTCCTATAATTCACCCCTCCACTTT. The gene calls are TRBV18 and TRBJ1-6; no clear D gene. Trimming removed 1 base at V and 0 bases at J, with 4 bases between. The CDR3 runs to 15 residues. Germline values: CDR1 KGHSH, CDR2 LQKENI.

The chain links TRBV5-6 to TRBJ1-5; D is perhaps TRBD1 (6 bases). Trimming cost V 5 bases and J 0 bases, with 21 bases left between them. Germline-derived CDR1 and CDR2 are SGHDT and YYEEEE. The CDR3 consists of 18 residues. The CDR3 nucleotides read TGTGCCAGCAGTTCACTCCTAAACAGGGACGATAGCAATCAGCCCCAGCATTTT. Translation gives CASSSLLNRDDSNQPQHF.

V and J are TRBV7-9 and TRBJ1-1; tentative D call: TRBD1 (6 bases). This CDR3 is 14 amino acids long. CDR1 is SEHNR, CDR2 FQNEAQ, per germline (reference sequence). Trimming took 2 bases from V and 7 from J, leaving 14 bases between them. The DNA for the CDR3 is TGTGCCAGCAGCTTACCTCCTGGACAGAATGAAGCTTTCTTT. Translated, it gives CASSLPPGQNEAFF.

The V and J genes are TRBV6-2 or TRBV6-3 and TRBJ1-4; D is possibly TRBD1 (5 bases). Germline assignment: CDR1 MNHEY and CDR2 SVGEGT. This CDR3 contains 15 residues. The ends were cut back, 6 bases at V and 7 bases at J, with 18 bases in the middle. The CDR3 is CASSPLRGNGEKLFF. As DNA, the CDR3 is TGTGCCAGCAGCCCGCTTCGGGGGAATGGTGAAAAACTGTTTTTT.

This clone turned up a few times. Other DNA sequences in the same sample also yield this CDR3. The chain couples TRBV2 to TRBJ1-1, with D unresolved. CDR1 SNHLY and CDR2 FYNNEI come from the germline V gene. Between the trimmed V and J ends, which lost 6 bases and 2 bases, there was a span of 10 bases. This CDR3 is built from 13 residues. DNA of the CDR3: TGTGCCAGCAGCGAACAAGGAAACACTGAAGCTTTCTTT. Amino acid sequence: CASSEQGNTEAFF. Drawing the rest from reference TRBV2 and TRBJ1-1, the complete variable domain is EPEVTQTPSHQVTQMGQEVILRCVPISNHLYFYWYRQILGQKVEFLVSFYNNEISEKSEIFDDQFSVERPDGSNFTLKIRSTKLEDSAMYFCASSEQGNTEAFFGQGTRLTVV.

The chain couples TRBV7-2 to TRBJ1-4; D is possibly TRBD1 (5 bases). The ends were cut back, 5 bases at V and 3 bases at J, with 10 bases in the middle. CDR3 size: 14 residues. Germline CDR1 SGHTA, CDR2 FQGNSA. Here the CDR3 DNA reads TGTGCCAGCAGCCAGCAGGGATCTAATGAAAAACTGTTTTTT. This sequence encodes CASSQQGSNEKLFF.

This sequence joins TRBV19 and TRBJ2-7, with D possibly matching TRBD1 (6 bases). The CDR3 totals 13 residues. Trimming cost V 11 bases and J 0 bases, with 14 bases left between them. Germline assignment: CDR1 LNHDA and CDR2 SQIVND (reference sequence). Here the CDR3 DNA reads TGTGCCGTACGGGACACGCACTCCTACGAGCAGTACTTC. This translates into CAVRDTHSYEQYF.

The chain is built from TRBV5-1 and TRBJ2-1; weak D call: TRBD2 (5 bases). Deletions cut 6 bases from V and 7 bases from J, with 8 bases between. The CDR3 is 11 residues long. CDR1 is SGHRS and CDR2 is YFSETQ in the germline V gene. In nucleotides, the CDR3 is TGCGCCAGCACGGGGTCGAATGAGCAGTTCTTC. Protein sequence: CASTGSNEQFF.

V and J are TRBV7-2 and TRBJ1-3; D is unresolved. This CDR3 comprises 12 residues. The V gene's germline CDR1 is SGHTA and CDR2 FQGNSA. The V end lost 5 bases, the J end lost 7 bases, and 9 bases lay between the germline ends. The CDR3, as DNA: TGTGCCAGCAGCCGCTCCGGGAACACCATATATTTT. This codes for CASSRSGNTIYF.

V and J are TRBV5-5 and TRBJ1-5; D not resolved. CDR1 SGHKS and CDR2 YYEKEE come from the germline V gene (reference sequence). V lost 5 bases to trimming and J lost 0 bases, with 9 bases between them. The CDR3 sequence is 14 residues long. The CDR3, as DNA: TGTGCCAGCAGAACGGGGTTTAGCAATCAGCCCCAGCATTTT. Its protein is CASRTGFSNQPQHF.